This T cell receptor beta chain appears in the sequencing data of a study of cytomegalovirus exposure and HLA in healthy donors. Germline CDR1 and CDR2: LGHNT and FRNRAP. This CDR3 is built from 18 residues. V shed 2 bases, J shed 6 bases, and the junction held 9 bases outside the gene matches. Study findings and constraints: As a later analysis showed, a missense DCLRE1C variant was linked to trimming of TCR beta V- and J-genes.

About this clone itself: The antigen remains unidentified.

A multiplex PCR was run with 60 Vbeta primers and 13 Jbeta primers. Assay used: immunoSEQ multiplex PCR; TCRdb lists only in-frame clones, some missing. The sample includes more than 200,000 clones, roughly 87% of them seen just once. The rearrangement uses TRBV12-5 and TRBJ2-1, with 14 bases lining up with TRBD2. This sequence originates from a man aged 40-49 years in good health and CMV-seropositive. Specimen: PBMCs. The CDR3 coding sequence is TGTGCTAGTGGTTTGCCGCGACTAGCGGGAGGGCCTCTCAATGAGCAGTTCTTC. It codes for CASGLPRLAGGPLNEQFF.